Following are 26 T cell receptor beta chains from one sample sequenced in a study of T cells in lung cancer brain metastases. Repertoires were generated with immunoSEQ multiplex PCR, while TCRdb's copy carries only in-frame clones and drops some. The repertoire holds about 3,300 clones, with 85% to 90% as singletons. Sequences were obtained from tumor tissue from the primary lung tumor. The receptor source for this set is a woman between 45 and 65 years old with non-small cell lung cancer.

The chain is built from TRBV30 and TRBJ2-5, with 9 bases identical to TRBD2. The V and J ends lost 4 bases and 5 bases, in that order; junction bases with no gene match: 8. Per the germline V gene, CDR1 is GTSNPN and CDR2 is SVGIG (reference sequence). CDR3 length equals 14 residues. DNA of the CDR3: TGTGCCTGGAACGAAGCGGGGGGTAGGGAGACCCAGTACTTC. Translation: CAWNEAGGRETQYF.

Only one count was recorded for this clone. This chain joins TRBV30 and TRBJ1-2; a possible D gene is TRBD1 (5 bases). Trimming shortened V by 2 bases and J by 6 bases, and 22 bases separated the two germline ends. CDR1 is GTSNPN, CDR2 SVGIG, per germline (reference sequence). The CDR3 is made up of 16 amino acids. CDR3 protein: CAWSPGDSRTRDGYTF. The DNA of the CDR3 is TGTGCCTGGAGTCCCGGGGACTCCAGGACCCGGGATGGCTACACCTTC.

The V and J genes are TRBV19 and TRBJ2-5; 8 positions agree with TRBD2. V trimming: 5 bases; J trimming: 5 bases; junction bases outside the gene matches: 10. Germline lookup yields CDR1 LNHDA and CDR2 SQIVND (reference sequence). The CDR3 has 15 residues. The CDR3 sequence: CASSLNGGGYETQYF. The CDR3 DNA sequence: TGTGCCAGTAGTCTCAACGGGGGGGGCTACGAGACCCAGTACTTC.

The chain's CDR3 is CASSARTGFGSEQYF. The CDR3 coding sequence is TGTGCCAGCAGCGCCCGGACAGGGTTCGGGAGCGAGCAGTACTTC. The gene calls are TRBV9 and TRBJ2-7, with TRBD1 matching 8 bases. This CDR3 comprises 15 residues. V lost 3 bases to trimming and J lost 6 bases; unmatched junction nucleotides: 11. Looked up from germline, CDR1 is SGDLS and CDR2 is YYNGEE. The variable domain in full, with the rest retrieved from reference TRBV9 and TRBJ2-7, is DSGVTQTPKHLITATGQRVTLRCSPRSGDLSVYWYQQSLDQGLQFLIQYYNGEERAKGNILERFSAQQFPDLHSELNLSSLELGDSALYFCASSARTGFGSEQYFGPGTRLTVT.

CDR3 sequence (DNA): TGTGCCAGCAGCCGAGGGGCCTCCACCGGGGAGCTGTTTTTT. Residues: CASSRGASTGELFF. The V and J genes are TRBV7-9 and TRBJ2-2; the D gene could be TRBD1 or TRBD2 (5 bases each). The CDR3 is 14 residues long. Trimming took off 5 bases at V and 4 bases at J, with 11 bases between the two ends. The germline gives CDR1 SEHNR, CDR2 FQNEAQ (reference sequence).

The V gene is TRBV6-5, the J gene TRBJ1-2, with unresolved D. The germline V gene encodes CDR1 MNHEY and CDR2 SVGAGI. Trimming removed 6 bases from V and 8 bases from J, with 13 bases in between. The CDR3 consists of 12 residues. The CDR3 DNA is TGTGCCAGCAGCCCCGGTGTAGGGGGCTACACCTTC. This encodes CASSPGVGGYTF.

V usage is TRBV7-6 and J usage is TRBJ2-3; D not resolved. The ends were cut back, 1 base at V and 3 bases at J, with 8 bases in the middle. The CDR3 covers 14 residues. Germline values: CDR1 SGHVS, CDR2 FNYEAQ. The DNA of the CDR3 is TGTGCCAGCAGCTTAGGCATGGTGACAGATACGCAGTATTTT. Protein product: CASSLGMVTDTQYF.

V usage is TRBV7-9 and J usage is TRBJ2-1, with D possibly TRBD2 on 7 matching bases. The CDR3 sequence is 15 residues long. Germline V gene lookup returns CDR1 SEHNR and CDR2 FQNEAQ (reference sequence). V dropped 1 base and J dropped 7 bases, with 14 bases sitting between them. Here the CDR3 reads CASSLVGGGRNEQFF. The CDR3 DNA follows: TGTGCCAGCAGCTTAGTGGGGGGGGGCAGGAATGAGCAGTTCTTC.

The V and J genes are TRBV5-5 and TRBJ2-7; D possibly corresponds to TRBD2 (5 bases). The CDR3 is made up of 15 amino acids. The germline V and J ends were trimmed by 0 bases and 4 bases, with 14 bases remaining between them. Germline V lookup: CDR1 SGHKS, CDR2 YYEKEE (reference sequence). The DNA of the CDR3 is TGTGCCAGCAGCTTGGGGGTTAGGAGCGGATACGAGCAGTACTTC. Its protein product is CASSLGVRSGYEQYF. Variable domain in full (rest from reference TRBV5-5 and TRBJ2-7): DAGVTQSPTHLIKTRGQQVTLRCSPISGHKSVSWYQQVLGQGPQFIFQYYEKEERGRGNFPDRFSARQFPNYSSELNVNALLLGDSALYLCASSLGVRSGYEQYFGPGTRLTVT.

The gene calls are TRBV7-8 and TRBJ1-5, with D perhaps TRBD1 (6 bases). Trimming stripped 2 bases from V and 5 bases from J, with 19 bases between. The CDR3 covers 17 residues. Germline CDR1 reads SGHVS; CDR2 reads FQNEAQ. The chain's CDR3 is CASSLSYRARVDQPQHF. CDR3 nucleotide sequence: TGTGCCAGCAGCTTAAGCTACAGGGCAAGAGTTGATCAGCCCCAGCATTTT.

The CDR3 DNA reads TGTGCCAGCAGCAGAGCCGGGGGTTCCCACACCGGGGAGCTGTTTTTT. This gives the protein CASSRAGGSHTGELFF. V is TRBV11-2 and J is TRBJ2-2; TRBD2 is a possible D gene (6 bases). CDR3 size: 16 residues. Trimming pared 5 bases from V and 3 bases from J, leaving 16 bases between. CDR1 and CDR2 (germline): SGHAT, FQNNGV.

The J gene is TRBJ1-1, the V gene TRBV7-9; D is unresolved. V was trimmed by 5 bases and J by 3 bases, leaving 13 bases between them. The V gene's germline CDR1 is SEHNR and CDR2 FQNEAQ (reference sequence). The CDR3 runs 14 residues. The CDR3 loop is CASSLRAPDTEAFF. For the CDR3, the DNA is TGTGCCAGCAGCCTCCGGGCCCCGGACACTGAAGCTTTCTTT.

This rearrangement joins TRBV11-2 to TRBJ2-2; D is undetermined. CDR3 length: 13 residues. V shed 1 base and J shed 8 bases, with 8 bases lying between them. CDR1 SGHAT and CDR2 FQNNGV come from the germline V gene. The CDR3 reads CASSLVAVGELFF. CDR3 in DNA: TGTGCCAGCAGCTTAGTGGCGGTTGGGGAGCTGTTTTTT.

The rearrangement links TRBV6-1 to TRBJ2-5, with 12 bases matching TRBD2. The CDR3 runs 15 residues. Germline V lookup: CDR1 MNHNS, CDR2 SASEGT. Trimming at V came to 2 bases and at J to 2 bases, leaving 0 bases not matched to a gene. CDR3 in DNA: TGTGCCAGCAGTGAACTAGCGGGGGGGCAAGAGACCCAGTACTTC. Its translation is CASSELAGGQETQYF.

The chain combines TRBV29-1 with TRBJ1-2, with D possibly being TRBD1 (5 bases). Germline V gene data show CDR1 as SQVTM and CDR2 as ANQGSEA. V lost 4 bases and J 7 bases, leaving 13 bases between the germline ends. This CDR3 contains 12 residues. In nucleotides, the CDR3 is TGCAGCGTTGGAGGTCAGGGAGGTGGCTACACCTTC. Encoded protein: CSVGGQGGGYTF.

This clone has more than one count but fewer than ten. The chain uses TRBV14 and TRBJ2-7; TRBD1 is a possible D gene (5 bases). Per the germline V gene, CDR1 is SGHDN and CDR2 is FVKESK. The V and J ends lost 0 bases and 2 bases respectively, with 11 bases between them. The CDR3 has 15 amino acids. The chain's CDR3 is CASSQDPAGTYEQYF. In DNA, the CDR3 is TGTGCCAGCAGCCAAGATCCCGCAGGGACCTACGAGCAGTACTTC. Based on the CDR3 plus reference TRBV14 and TRBJ2-7, the full variable domain is EAGVTQFPSHSVIEKGQTVTLRCDPISGHDNLYWYRRVMGKEIKFLLHFVKESKQDESGMPNNRFLAERTGGTYSTLKVQPAELEDSGVYFCASSQDPAGTYEQYFGPGTRLTVT.

The chain recombines TRBV4-2 with TRBJ2-5; a weak D match, TRBD2 (5 bases). The tail of the sequence fits TRBJ2-7 better, so the J call may be wrong. Per germline, CDR1 LGHNA and CDR2 YNFKEQ. The length of the CDR3 is 17 residues. CDR3 in DNA: TGTGCCAGCAGCCAAGATTTTGGAGGCACTTTCTCCTACGAGCAGTACTTC. Its protein is CASSQDFGGTFSYEQYF.

The CDR3 sequence: CASSEGPGGETQYF. Here the CDR3 DNA reads TGTGCCAGCAGTGAAGGCCCGGGGGGAGAGACCCAGTACTTC. The V call is TRBV6-1, the J call TRBJ2-5, with 7 bases lining up with TRBD2. J gave up 4 bases and V 1 base, and 3 bases lay outside the gene matches. CDR3 size: 14 residues. Germline lookup yields CDR1 MNHNS and CDR2 SASEGT.

The chain has TRBV19 and TRBJ2-1, with 9 bases that match TRBD1. V was pared by 4 bases and J by 0 bases, with 1 base of the junction left unmatched. CDR3 size: 15 residues. The germline CDR1 and CDR2 sequences are LNHDA and SQIVND (reference sequence). CDR3 protein: CASSRTGDSYNEQFF. CDR3 nucleotides: TGTGCCAGTAGTAGGACAGGGGACTCCTACAATGAGCAGTTCTTC.

The gene calls are TRBV5-6 and TRBJ1-4, with D tentatively TRBD1 (5 bases). The V gene lost 2 bases and the J gene lost 6 bases, with 14 bases spanning the gap. The CDR3 sequence is 15 residues long. The germline CDR1 and CDR2 sequences are SGHDT and YYEEEE. CDR3 protein: CASSFWGRADEKLFF. DNA of the CDR3: TGTGCCAGCAGCTTTTGGGGGAGGGCGGATGAAAAACTGTTTTTT. The whole variable domain, remainder taken from reference TRBV5-6 and TRBJ1-4, is DAGVTQSPTHLIKTRGQQVTLRCSPKSGHDTVSWYQQALGQGPQFIFQYYEEEERQRGNFPDRFSGHQFPNYSSELNVNALLLGDSALYLCASSFWGRADEKLFFGSGTQLSVL.

This clone was observed once. The rearrangement uses TRBV4-1 and TRBJ2-3; 9 bases are shared with TRBD2. Germline loops: CDR1 MGHRA, CDR2 YSYEKL. The CDR3 sequence is 16 residues long. Unmatched junction bases numbered 13, after V lost 4 bases and J lost 8 bases. The CDR3 nucleotides read TGCGCCAGCAGCCCGCCGACGGGGCGGGGGGGAGGTACGCAGTATTTT. Its protein is CASSPPTGRGGGTQYF.

As for this clone: Just one base apart from a much larger clone, this may be a read error. Additional DNA sequences in this sample encode the identical CDR3. This chain joins TRBV5-4 and TRBJ2-5; D is unclear. The germline CDR1 and CDR2 sequences are SGHNT and YYREEE (reference sequence). With 5 bases removed from V and 4 bases from J, the gap between germline ends came to 15 bases. The CDR3 contains 14 residues. CDR3 in amino acids: CASSSPPPLETQYF. The CDR3 region has the DNA TGTGCCAGCAGTTCACCCCCTCCTTTAGAGACCCAGTACTTC.

V and J are TRBV19 and TRBJ2-2; D may correspond to TRBD1 or TRBD2 (7 bases each). This CDR3 has 16 residues. Germline V gene sequence: CDR1 LNHDA, CDR2 SQIVND (reference sequence). V was trimmed by 6 bases and J by 5 bases, leaving 19 bases between them. CDR3 in amino acids: CASSMTGRGRTGELFF. CDR3 nucleotides: TGTGCCAGTAGCATGACAGGGAGGGGGAGGACCGGGGAGCTGTTTTTT.

V and J are TRBV5-4 and TRBJ2-3, with D possibly matching TRBD2 (6 bases). The germline gives CDR1 SGHNT, CDR2 YYREEE (reference sequence). V was pared by 3 bases and J by 6 bases, with 8 bases between. The CDR3 extends over 12 amino acids. DNA of the CDR3: TGTGCCAGCAGCTGGGGGGAGGATACGCAGTATTTT. Its translation is CASSWGEDTQYF.

The chain carries TRBV30 and TRBJ1-2; maybe TRBD1 (6 bases). There are 14 residues in the CDR3. Germline V lookup: CDR1 GTSNPN, CDR2 SVGIG (reference sequence). V lost 3 bases to trimming and J lost 1 base, with 12 bases between them. The CDR3 here is CAWRPGQFNYGYTF. In DNA, the CDR3 is TGTGCCTGGAGGCCCGGACAGTTTAACTATGGCTACACCTTC.

V gene TRBV7-3 combines with J gene TRBJ2-1; maybe TRBD2 (6 bases). The ends were cut back, 4 bases at V and 3 bases at J, with 16 bases in the middle. The CDR3 loop spans 16 amino acids. Germline V gene data show CDR1 as SGHTA and CDR2 as FQGTGA. For the CDR3, the DNA is TGTGCCAGCAGCTCGACTTTGGGAGGAGACTACAATGAGCAGTTCTTC. Protein product: CASSSTLGGDYNEQFF.